This T cell receptor beta chain was identified in a study of blood T cell repertoires in COVID-19. Some clones are missing from TCRdb's copy, which holds only in-frame ones; the method was immunoSEQ multiplex PCR. The sample lists 110,000 or so clones; about nine tenths were seen once. From germline, CDR1 is SGDLS and CDR2 YYNGEE. The CDR3 length is 18 residues. Unmatched junction bases numbered 12, after V lost 4 bases and J lost 0 bases. The count of this clone is one. The sample consisted of peripheral blood. The chain links TRBV9 to TRBJ2-1, with TRBD2 matching 8 bases. This TCR was recovered from a human donor in a cohort sampled during active COVID-19. CDR3 DNA sequence: TGTGCCAGCAGCCTCTCAGGAGCGGGGGTGCTCTCCTACAATGAGCAGTTCTTC. Protein sequence: CASSLSGAGVLSYNEQFF.